These 16 T cell receptor beta chains originate from one sample sequenced in a study of tumor T cells in aggressive B-cell lymphoma. Some clones are missing from TCRdb's copy, which holds only in-frame ones; the method was immunoSEQ multiplex PCR. The table shows roughly 2,000 clones, with over 80% occurring only once. Sequenced sample: tumor tissue. All receptors derive from an adult with diffuse large B cell lymphoma.

The chain employs TRBV19 and TRBJ1-1; D not resolved. V gave up 7 bases and J gave up 11 bases, with 20 bases separating them. There are 13 residues in the CDR3. Per the germline V gene, CDR1 is LNHDA and CDR2 is SQIVND (reference sequence). The DNA for the CDR3 is TGTGCCAGTACGGCGACACTTACCCAACGGGCTTTCTTT. Its translation is CASTATLTQRAFF.

The CDR3 is CASSSSGERQPQHF. Written as DNA, the CDR3 is TGTGCCAGCAGCTCATCGGGAGAACGGCAGCCCCAGCATTTT. This chain connects TRBV6-6 to TRBJ1-5; no reliable D call. Trimming shortened V by 6 bases and J by 7 bases, and 16 bases separated the two germline ends. The germline gives CDR1 MNHNY, CDR2 SVGAGI (reference sequence). This CDR3 region has 14 residues.

The chain joins TRBV18 to TRBJ2-6; perhaps TRBD2 as D (6 bases). Germline V gene sequence: CDR1 KGHSH, CDR2 LQKENI. V was pared by 1 base and J by 0 bases, with 7 bases between. This CDR3 has 16 residues. CDR3 nucleotides: TGTGCCAGCTCACCACGCGGGGACTCTGGGGCCAACGTCCTGACTTTC. Its translation: CASSPRGDSGANVLTF.

V is TRBV4-2 and J is TRBJ2-3, with TRBD2 identical over 8 bases. V was clipped by 0 bases and J by 2 bases; unmatched bases: 13. Germline V gene lookup returns CDR1 LGHNA and CDR2 YNFKEQ. This CDR3 region has 19 residues. DNA of the CDR3: TGTGCCAGCAGCCAAGACCAGTCGCTAGCGGGTTATGACACAGATACGCAGTATTTT. Its protein product is CASSQDQSLAGYDTDTQYF.

Concerning this clone itself: Compared with germline, one end of the junction differs, possibly owing to a read error. The genes are TRBV27 and TRBJ2-5, with D possibly being TRBD1 (5 bases). The J call is uncertain, as TRBJ2-7 better fits the DNA end. CDR3 length: 13 amino acids. CDR1 is MNHEY and CDR2 is SMNVEV in the germline V gene (reference sequence). Written as DNA, the CDR3 is TGTGCTAGCAGTTTAGACAGTGCCTACGAGCAGTACTTC. It specifies CASSLDSAYEQYF.

The J gene is TRBJ2-3, the V gene TRBV9; TRBD1 matches 9 bases. This CDR3 contains 16 residues. Losses at the gene ends were 4 bases for V and 4 bases for J; bases not matched to a gene: 10. Germline lookup yields CDR1 SGDLS and CDR2 YYNGEE. Written as DNA, the CDR3 is TGTGCCAGCAGCCTAGCCCGGGACAGGGTGGCAGATACGCAGTATTTT. This gives the protein CASSLARDRVADTQYF. Using reference TRBV9 and TRBJ2-3 for the parts outside the CDR3, the full variable domain is DSGVTQTPKHLITATGQRVTLRCSPRSGDLSVYWYQQSLDQGLQFLIQYYNGEERAKGNILERFSAQQFPDLHSELNLSSLELGDSALYFCASSLARDRVADTQYFGPGTRLTVL.

The chain combines TRBV6-5 with TRBJ1-1, with 7 nucleotides matching TRBD1. The CDR3 runs 12 residues. J gave up 4 bases and V 5 bases, and 1 base lay outside the gene matches. Germline V gene data show CDR1 as MNHEY and CDR2 as SVGAGI. The CDR3 sequence: CASSRDSTEAFF. Here the CDR3 DNA reads TGTGCCAGCAGTAGGGACAGCACTGAAGCTTTCTTT.

This clone was seen once. The chain recombines TRBV9 with TRBJ2-1; TRBD1 matches at 7 bases. Germline V CDR1 and CDR2: SGDLS, YYNGEE. V shed 1 base and J 4 bases; nucleotides not matched to a gene: 5. The CDR3 is 15 residues long. CDR3 DNA: TGTGCCAGCAGCGTAACAGGGGAACGGTACAATGAGCAGTTCTTC. The encoded protein is CASSVTGERYNEQFF.

This chain connects TRBV4-1 to TRBJ1-1; TRBD1 is a possible D gene (6 bases). In germline, CDR1 is MGHRA, CDR2 YSYEKL. V lost 1 base to trimming and J lost 2 bases, with 14 bases between them. The CDR3 is made up of 16 amino acids. The CDR3 DNA is TGCGCCAGCAGCCAAGGGGGGACACCTAGTAACACTGAAGCTTTCTTT. Translation: CASSQGGTPSNTEAFF.

The chain carries TRBV10-3 and TRBJ1-1; possibly TRBD1 for D (5 bases). Germline V gives CDR1 ENHRY, CDR2 SYGVKD. The CDR3 totals 14 residues. V lost 10 bases, J lost 0 bases, and 15 bases lay in between. The CDR3 here is CATGMGGMNTEAFF. The CDR3, as DNA: TGTGCCACGGGGATGGGGGGTATGAACACTGAAGCTTTCTTT.

The genes are TRBV27 and TRBJ2-1; 8 bases match TRBD2. Per the germline V gene, CDR1 is MNHEY and CDR2 is SMNVEV (reference sequence). Losses at the gene ends were 8 bases for V and 4 bases for J; bases not matched to a gene: 7. This CDR3 has 14 amino acids. The chain's CDR3 is CASSLIAGYNEQFF. The CDR3 nucleotides read TGTGCCAGCTCCCTTATAGCGGGGTACAATGAGCAGTTCTTC.

The CDR3 sequence is CALRQESSYEQYF. The CDR3 DNA reads as TGTGCCTTACGACAGGAGAGCTCCTACGAGCAGTACTTC. The chain carries TRBV30 and TRBJ2-7, with a possible D match to TRBD1 (6 bases). The CDR3 totals 13 residues. V was trimmed by 7 bases and J by 0 bases, leaving 13 bases between them. The V gene's germline CDR1 is GTSNPN and CDR2 SVGIG (reference sequence).

The V gene is TRBV28, the J gene TRBJ2-7; D perhaps matches TRBD2 (5 bases). Per the germline V gene, CDR1 is MDHEN and CDR2 is SYDVKM. V was cut by 2 bases and J by 4 bases, with 18 bases left in between. The CDR3 runs 16 residues. The CDR3 bases are TGTGCCAGCAGTTTAATGTACGGGATCCACTATTACGAGCAGTACTTC. It specifies CASSLMYGIHYYEQYF.

The chain combines TRBV2 with TRBJ1-1; TRBD1 might be the D (6 bases). Germline values: CDR1 SNHLY, CDR2 FYNNEI. Trimming removed 6 bases at V and 4 bases at J, with 12 bases between. This CDR3 spans 13 amino acids. The CDR3 DNA follows: TGTGCCAGCAGGCGGGGGGCCAGCACTGAAGCTTTCTTT. This gives the protein CASRRGASTEAFF.

A remark on this clone: A read error may produce the germline difference seen at one junction end. The chain combines TRBV6-1 with TRBJ2-7; TRBD2 aligns across 9 bases. Germline values: CDR1 MNHNS, CDR2 SASEGT. The CDR3 spans 12 residues. Written as DNA, the CDR3 is TGTGCCAGCAGTGAGGGGGCTTTTGCGGGGGGGTTC. Translating gives CASSEGAFAGGF.

The chain recombines TRBV28 with TRBJ2-7; 9 nucleotides match TRBD1. J lost 3 bases, V lost 6 bases, and 9 bases had no gene match. CDR1 is MDHEN, CDR2 SYDVKM, per germline. This CDR3 spans 15 amino acids. The CDR3 region is CASSASATGGYEQYF. DNA of the CDR3: TGTGCCAGCAGCGCAAGCGCGACAGGGGGCTACGAGCAGTACTTC.